The 32 T cell receptor beta chains presented below share a single source sample, sequenced in a study of blood T cells in healthy people across ages. Next came a second PCR, run for about 7 to 12 cycles, which used a sample-barcoded 5' primer along with a J-beta primer mix. One entry per CDR3 protein results from TCRdb running MiXCR on the 5' RACE reads. Of some 1.5 million distinct CDR3 sequences detected, over 25% appear once; the ten largest clones hold 6.5% to 8.5%. What was sequenced was blood. These receptors came from a woman younger than 45 in good health.

The CDR3 here is CASSPARRSSYEQYF. CDR3 coding DNA: TGTGCCAGCAGTCCCGCCCGGCGGAGCTCCTACGAGCAGTACTTC. V usage is TRBV12-3 or TRBV12-4 and J usage is TRBJ2-7; D uncertain. The CDR3 is 15 amino acids. Trimming left V 5 bases short and J 0 bases short, with 14 bases between.

This clonotype was observed many times. This chain uses TRBV7-9 with TRBJ2-1; either TRBD1 or TRBD2 may fit D (5 bases each). With 5 bases removed from V and 8 bases from J, the gap between germline ends came to 16 bases. CDR3 size: 14 residues. In germline, CDR1 is SEHNR, CDR2 FQNEAQ (reference sequence). The DNA for the CDR3 is TGTGCCAGCAGCATCCATGAGGGGAGCGATGAGCAGTTCTTC. This gives the protein CASSIHEGSDEQFF. The full variable domain, in which reference TRBV7-9 and TRBJ2-1 provide the parts outside the CDR3, is DTGVSQNPRHKITKRGQNVTFRCDPISEHNRLYWYRQTLGQGPEFLTYFQNEAQLEKSRLLSDRFSAERPKGSFSTLEIQRTEQGDSAMYLCASSIHEGSDEQFFGPGTRLTVL.

This clonotype was observed a few times. The gene calls are TRBV5-1 and TRBJ1-4; TRBD1 is a possible D gene (6 bases). V was pared by 0 bases and J by 2 bases, with 11 bases between. CDR1 and CDR2 (germline): SGHRS, YFSETQ. CDR3 length: 16 amino acids. The chain's CDR3 is CASSLGGQRTNEKLFF. The CDR3 DNA sequence: TGCGCCAGCAGCTTGGGGGGGCAGAGGACTAATGAAAAACTGTTTTTT. Variable domain in full (rest from reference TRBV5-1 and TRBJ1-4): KAGVTQTPRYLIKTRGQQVTLSCSPISGHRSVSWYQQTPGQGLQFLFEYFSETQRNKGNFPGRFSGRQFSNSRSEMNVSTLELGDSALYLCASSLGGQRTNEKLFFGSGTQLSVL.

The rearrangement joins TRBV5-1 to TRBJ2-5; either TRBD1 or TRBD2 may supply D (5 bases each). Trimming shortened V by 5 bases and J by 5 bases, and 16 bases separated the two germline ends. Germline V gene data show CDR1 as SGHRS and CDR2 as YFSETQ. The CDR3 runs to 14 residues. CDR3 DNA sequence: TGCGCCAGCAGTTCGGGACCCTCCCAGGAGACCCAGTACTTC. Protein product: CASSSGPSQETQYF.

Regarding this clonotype: This may arise from a read error, as a much more abundant clone is one base away. The chain uses TRBV4-3 and TRBJ2-5, with a tentative D call TRBD2 (5 bases). CDR3 length equals 15 residues. CDR1 LGHNA and CDR2 YSLEER come from the germline V gene. V dropped 4 bases and J dropped 11 bases, with 23 bases sitting between them. This CDR3 reads CASSPILDFNNEQYF. CDR3 nucleotides: TGCGCCAGCAGCCCAATATTGGACTTCAACAATGAGCAGTACTTC.

This clonotype was detected only a few times. V gene TRBV14 combines with J gene TRBJ2-1; D ambiguous. In germline, CDR1 is SGHDN, CDR2 FVKESK. This CDR3 is 11 amino acids long. Trimming removed 7 bases at V and 14 bases at J, with 15 bases between. The CDR3 loop is CASNDLGSKFF. The CDR3 coding sequence is TGTGCCAGCAACGATTTAGGGTCGAAGTTCTTC.

This chain connects TRBV7-2 to TRBJ1-4, with TRBD1 matching over 11 bases. Germline trimming cut 5 bases from V and 5 bases from J; bases unmatched to any gene: 1. The CDR3 totals 14 residues. CDR1 is SGHTA, CDR2 FQGNSA, per germline. CDR3 in DNA: TGTGCCAGCAGCGGGGACAGGGGGAATGAAAAACTGTTTTTT. As protein: CASSGDRGNEKLFF. The whole variable domain, filled in from reference TRBV7-2 and TRBJ1-4, reads GAGVSQSPSNKVTEKGKDVELRCDPISGHTALYWYRQSLGQGLEFLIYFQGNSAPDKSGLPSDRFSAERTGGSVSTLTIQRTQQEDSAVYLCASSGDRGNEKLFFGSGTQLSVL.

V usage is TRBV7-9 and J usage is TRBJ2-1, with 7 bases fitting TRBD1. After removal of 4 bases from V and 6 bases from J, the junction contained 9 bases not matched to a gene. This CDR3 comprises 15 residues. Germline lookup yields CDR1 SEHNR and CDR2 FQNEAQ (reference sequence). The CDR3 sequence: CASSSTGTDINEQFF. The DNA for the CDR3 is TGTGCCAGCAGCTCCACCGGGACAGACATCAATGAGCAGTTCTTC.

The genes are TRBV14 and TRBJ2-1; TRBD2 matches at 12 bases. Germline V gene lookup returns CDR1 SGHDN and CDR2 FVKESK. CDR3 size: 17 residues. Germline trimming cut 0 bases from V and 8 bases from J; bases unmatched to any gene: 8. The CDR3, as DNA: TGTGCCAGCAGCCAAGAACGACGGACTAGCGGGATAGATGAGCAGTTCTTC. Encoded protein: CASSQERRTSGIDEQFF.

V gene TRBV7-9 combines with J gene TRBJ2-4, with D perhaps matching TRBD1 (5 bases). CDR3 length: 15 amino acids. The V gene lost 6 bases and the J gene lost 7 bases, with 19 bases spanning the gap. From germline, CDR1 is SEHNR and CDR2 FQNEAQ (reference sequence). The CDR3 nucleotides read TGTGCCAGCAGTCCGGACATCATCCTGGAGAACATTCAGTACTTC. Translated: CASSPDIILENIQYF.

The chain has TRBV6-6 and TRBJ2-1; D is undetermined. Germline V gene sequence: CDR1 MNHNY, CDR2 SVGAGI (reference sequence). The CDR3 has 14 amino acids. Trimming cost V 6 bases and J 9 bases, with 18 bases left between them. The CDR3 bases are TGTGCCAGCAGCTTACGAATAGAGATTGGTGAGCAGTTCTTC. It codes for CASSLRIEIGEQFF.

Ten or more counts support this clonotype. This chain uses TRBV29-1 with TRBJ2-1; the D gene could be TRBD1 or TRBD2 (5 bases each). CDR3 length: 14 amino acids. Trimming cost V 3 bases and J 4 bases, with 13 bases left between them. Germline CDR1 is SQVTM and CDR2 is ANQGSEA. In DNA form, the CDR3 reads TGCAGCGTTGATAGAGGGACGGGGTACAATGAGCAGTTCTTC. It yields the protein CSVDRGTGYNEQFF.

The chain combines TRBV12-3 or TRBV12-4 with TRBJ2-4; tentative D call: TRBD1 (6 bases). The J call is in doubt because the DNA end fits TRBJ2-7 better. The CDR3 loop spans 15 amino acids. In nucleotides, the CDR3 is TGTGCCAGCAGCAACGTCCCCGGGACATCGGGCGAGCAGTACTTC. Translation gives CASSNVPGTSGEQYF.

Details on this clonotype: Since a much larger clone is just one base distant, this may be a read error. The gene calls are TRBV15 and TRBJ2-5; a weak D match, TRBD1 (6 bases). V was clipped by 2 bases and J by 11 bases, with 21 bases between them. The CDR3 extends over 15 amino acids. Germline V gene data show CDR1 as LNHNV and CDR2 as YYDKDF (reference sequence). The CDR3 loop is CATSRTRGRANEQYF. CDR3 nucleotide sequence: TGTGCCACCAGCAGAACCAGGGGCCGCGCGAATGAGCAGTACTTC.

This clonotype was counted many times. The chain carries TRBV5-1 and TRBJ1-2; D gene unclear. The CDR3 extends over 12 amino acids. The ends were cut back, 0 bases at V and 5 bases at J, with 5 bases in the middle. CDR1 SGHRS and CDR2 YFSETQ come from the germline V gene. The CDR3 loop is CASSLDAYGYTF. The CDR3 nucleotides are TGCGCCAGCAGCTTGGACGCGTATGGCTACACCTTC.

This clonotype has at least ten counts. The V and J genes are TRBV28 and TRBJ2-7; tentatively, D is TRBD2 (6 bases). Germline CDR1 and CDR2: MDHEN and SYDVKM. This CDR3 is built from 12 residues. The germline V and J ends were trimmed by 4 bases and 6 bases, with 10 bases remaining between them. The CDR3 bases are TGTGCCAGCAGTTGGAGGGGTTCCGAGCAGTACTTC. This translates into CASSWRGSEQYF.

This clonotype has only a few counts. The genes are TRBV3-1 and TRBJ2-1, with D perhaps matching TRBD2 (6 bases). V gave up 3 bases and J gave up 5 bases, with 11 bases separating them. This CDR3 comprises 14 residues. Germline V gene lookup returns CDR1 LGHDT and CDR2 YNNKEL (reference sequence). In DNA, the CDR3 is TGTGCCAGCAGCCAGGCGGGGCGGGACAATGAGCAGTTCTTC. As protein: CASSQAGRDNEQFF.

This clonotype has more than one count but fewer than ten. This sequence joins TRBV20-1 and TRBJ2-5, with unresolved D. The CDR3 runs to 15 residues. Germline loops: CDR1 DFQATT, CDR2 SNEGSKA (reference sequence). The V end was cut by 3 bases, the J end by 5 bases, with 19 bases between. Here the CDR3 reads CSASVVTVGLETQYF. For the CDR3, the DNA is TGCAGTGCTAGTGTTGTTACAGTGGGTTTGGAGACCCAGTACTTC.

This clonotype was seen at least ten times. V usage is TRBV27 and J usage is TRBJ2-4; D not certain. The CDR3 runs 13 residues. Germline values: CDR1 MNHEY, CDR2 SMNVEV (reference sequence). Between the trimmed V and J ends, which lost 2 bases and 6 bases, there was a span of 8 bases. In nucleotides, the CDR3 is TGTGCCAGCAGTTTAAATGCGCTAAACATTCAGTACTTC. Translated, it gives CASSLNALNIQYF.

The gene calls are TRBV5-1 and TRBJ2-2, with D possibly TRBD2 on 6 matching bases. The CDR3 totals 16 residues. The germline V and J ends were trimmed by 2 bases and 2 bases, with 13 bases remaining between them. Germline values: CDR1 SGHRS, CDR2 YFSETQ. The CDR3 DNA follows: TGCGCCAGCAGCTTTATCGCGGGGCCCAACACCGGGGAGCTGTTTTTT. This codes for CASSFIAGPNTGELFF.

The rearrangement uses TRBV12-3 or TRBV12-4 and TRBJ2-4; D could derive from TRBD1 or TRBD2 (5 bases each). CDR3 length: 16 amino acids. Trimming took 1 base from V and 3 from J, leaving 13 bases between them. The CDR3 here is CASSLEGDPLKNIQYF. CDR3 in DNA: TGTGCCAGCAGTTTAGAAGGGGACCCACTCAAAAACATTCAGTACTTC.

This clonotype has more than one count but fewer than ten. The chain has TRBV12-3 or TRBV12-4 and TRBJ2-1, with D perhaps TRBD2 (6 bases). The DNA end lines up better with TRBJ2-7; the J call may be wrong. The CDR3 runs 14 residues. CDR3 in DNA: TGTGCCAGCAGTCCTGGGACTCGGTCCAATGAGCAGTACTTC. Encoded protein: CASSPGTRSNEQYF.

With regard to this clonotype: A much larger clone lies one base from this, so it may be a read error. V usage is TRBV29-1 and J usage is TRBJ2-7, with D uncertain. V shed 6 bases and J shed 9 bases, with 21 bases lying between them. Germline V gene data show CDR1 as SQVTM and CDR2 as ANQGSEA. This CDR3 has 13 amino acids. Written as DNA, the CDR3 is TGCAGCGTCCAAGGGAACTCGCCCAACGTGCAGTACTTC. Translating it yields CSVQGNSPNVQYF.

This clonotype occurred once. Its ends do not fully match the called genes, so a read error is possible. The chain has TRBV20-1 and TRBJ2-3; TRBD2 agrees at 11 bases. The germline V gene has CDR1 DFQATT and CDR2 SNEGSKA (reference sequence). The CDR3 totals 16 residues. CDR3 protein: CSARGASGGRTDTQYF. DNA of the CDR3: TGCAGTGCTAGAGGGGCTAGCGGGGGGCGCACAGACACGCAGTATTTT.

A few counts support this clonotype. This chain connects TRBV11-1 to TRBJ1-1, with D uncertain. Trimming pared 6 bases from V and 3 bases from J, leaving 11 bases between. Germline values: CDR1 SGHAT, CDR2 FQDESV (reference sequence). This CDR3 region has 13 residues. The CDR3 DNA reads TGTGCCAGCAGGGTGGGCAGGCACACTGAAGCTTTCTTT. Amino acids: CASRVGRHTEAFF.

This CDR3 is CSATTGGRADTQYF. CDR3 in DNA: TGCAGTGCTACTACCGGGGGGAGGGCGGATACGCAGTATTTT. The gene calls are TRBV20-1 and TRBJ2-3; 7 bases are a match to TRBD2. The V gene's germline CDR1 is DFQATT and CDR2 SNEGSKA (reference sequence). The length of the CDR3 is 14 residues. V was clipped by 4 bases and J by 6 bases; unmatched bases: 10.

The V gene is TRBV7-2, the J gene TRBJ2-5; possibly TRBD1 for D (6 bases). This CDR3 region has 13 residues. The germline V and J ends were trimmed by 3 bases and 6 bases, with 11 bases remaining between them. Germline V gene lookup returns CDR1 SGHTA and CDR2 FQGNSA. In DNA, the CDR3 is TGTGCCAGCAGCTTTGGGGGCTTACAGACCCAGTACTTC. This sequence encodes CASSFGGLQTQYF.

This clonotype occurred a few times. This clone may be a read error of a much larger clone one base away. The chain joins TRBV2 to TRBJ2-1; D may be TRBD2 (5 bases). The CDR3 loop spans 15 amino acids. V was clipped by 6 bases and J by 0 bases, with 12 bases between them. Germline loops: CDR1 SNHLY, CDR2 FYNNEI. CDR3 in amino acids: CASRPGSSSYNEQFF. CDR3 coding DNA: TGTGCCAGCAGACCGGGGTCGAGCTCCTACAATGAGCAGTTCTTC.

This clonotype was seen a few times. The J gene is TRBJ2-5, the V gene TRBV7-2; D remains ambiguous. The CDR3 length is 14 residues. Between the trimmed V and J ends, which lost 1 base and 1 base, there was a span of 7 bases. Germline CDR1 is SGHTA and CDR2 is FQGNSA. The CDR3 loop is CASSLGHFQETQYF. As DNA, the CDR3 is TGTGCCAGCAGCTTAGGACATTTCCAAGAGACCCAGTACTTC. The full variable domain, its missing parts supplied by reference TRBV7-2 and TRBJ2-5, is GAGVSQSPSNKVTEKGKDVELRCDPISGHTALYWYRQSLGQGLEFLIYFQGNSAPDKSGLPSDRFSAERTGGSVSTLTIQRTQQEDSAVYLCASSLGHFQETQYFGPGTRLLVL.

This clonotype was counted a few times. The chain employs TRBV12-3 or TRBV12-4 and TRBJ1-5; D not certain. This CDR3 is built from 15 residues. V was clipped by 7 bases and J by 5 bases, with 18 bases between them. The CDR3 is CASTQSRGQHQPQHF. Here the CDR3 DNA reads TGTGCCAGCACGCAATCCCGGGGTCAACATCAGCCCCAGCATTTT.

This chain joins TRBV20-1 and TRBJ2-1; 13 bases map to TRBD2. V dropped 0 bases and J dropped 6; count of bases not matched to a gene: 8. This CDR3 has 17 residues. Germline CDR1 reads DFQATT; CDR2 reads SNEGSKA (reference sequence). CDR3 sequence reads: CSARDQLAGGPGNEQFF. CDR3 DNA: TGCAGTGCTAGAGACCAACTAGCGGGAGGGCCCGGCAATGAGCAGTTCTTC.

The chain combines TRBV7-2 with TRBJ2-1; D is undetermined. The CDR3 runs 15 residues. The germline V gene encodes CDR1 SGHTA and CDR2 FQGNSA. With 1 base removed from V and 9 bases from J, the gap between germline ends came to 16 bases. In DNA form, the CDR3 reads TGTGCCAGCAGCTTAGGACCAACTCGAGGTGTTGAGCAGTTCTTC. The encoded protein is CASSLGPTRGVEQFF.